The 2 T cell receptor beta chains listed next were all sequenced from one sample in a study of cytomegalovirus exposure and HLA in healthy donors. PCR was performed using 60 Vbeta and 13 Jbeta primers. Assay used: immunoSEQ multiplex PCR; TCRdb lists only in-frame clones, some missing. The table records about 130,000 clones, more than 60% of them present only once. Sequenced sample: PBMCs. Receptor source: a woman in her forties in good health and CMV-seropositive.

The J gene is TRBJ1-1, the V gene TRBV11-2; no clear D gene. This CDR3 contains 13 residues. Germline V gives CDR1 SGHAT, CDR2 FQNNGV. The V end was cut by 5 bases, the J end by 2 bases, with 9 bases between. This CDR3 reads CASSQNSNTEAFF. CDR3 in DNA: TGTGCCAGCAGCCAAAACAGTAACACTGAAGCTTTCTTT.

V and J are TRBV7-7 and TRBJ2-2, with D possibly being TRBD2 (6 bases). Germline CDR1 is SSHAT and CDR2 is FNYEAQ (reference sequence). V lost 6 bases and J lost 3, with 14 bases in between. This CDR3 spans 15 amino acids. The DNA of the CDR3 is TGTGCCAGCAGTCTCGGGGACTTACACACCGGGGAGCTGTTTTTT. This sequence encodes CASSLGDLHTGELFF. Filled out from reference TRBV7-7 and TRBJ2-2, the complete variable domain reads GAGVSQSPRYKVTKRGQDVTLRCDPISSHATLYWYQQALGQGPEFLTYFNYEAQPDKSGLPSDRFSAERPEGSISTLTIQRTEQRDSAMYRCASSLGDLHTGELFFGEGSRLTVL.